One and the same sample provided the 11 T cell receptor beta chains below, sequenced in a study of molecular identifiers for immune sequencing clone quantification. TCRdb re-called the PCR reads with MiXCR, one entry per CDR3 protein. The sample lists about 320,000 distinct CDR3 sequences, roughly a quarter occurring once. The specimen was naive CD8+ T cells from blood, with Jurkat cell RNA spiked in. Subset indicated: FACS-sorted CD8+CD4-CCR7+CD45RA+ naive T cells. The receptor set was obtained from a human donor in good health. Some libraries in this study had Jurkat cell RNA spiked in.

This clonotype has ten or more counts. The chain joins TRBV6-5 to TRBJ2-4, with TRBD1 as a possible D gene (6 bases). The germline CDR1 and CDR2 sequences are MNHEY and SVGAGI. V was cut by 6 bases and J by 1 base, with 13 bases left in between. The CDR3 is 15 residues long. The CDR3 loop reads CASSRTGFAKNIQYF. CDR3 coding DNA: TGTGCCAGCAGCAGAACAGGGTTCGCCAAAAACATTCAGTACTTC.

This clonotype was seen only a few times. This chain uses TRBV29-1 with TRBJ2-1; 8 positions match TRBD2. This CDR3 has 14 residues. Losses at the gene ends were 4 bases for V and 2 bases for J; bases not matched to a gene: 4. CDR1 and CDR2 (germline): SQVTM, ANQGSEA. CDR3 bases: TGCAGCGTTGGAGGCGGGGGGACCTACAATGAGCAGTTCTTC. The encoded protein is CSVGGGGTYNEQFF.

This clonotype was detected only a few times. The CDR3 here is CASRQGLAGGLSTDTQYF. The CDR3 region has the DNA TGTGCCAGCAGACAGGGACTAGCGGGGGGGTTAAGCACAGATACGCAGTATTTT. The chain links TRBV6-6 to TRBJ2-3, with 16 bases matching TRBD2. The V gene end was trimmed by 6 bases and the J gene end by 0 bases; junction bases not matched to a gene: 6. The CDR3 sequence is 18 residues long. Germline CDR1 MNHNY, CDR2 SVGAGI (reference sequence).

The V gene is TRBV5-6, the J gene TRBJ1-1, with a weak D call TRBD1 (5 bases). The CDR3 is made up of 15 amino acids. Trimming took 1 base from V and 6 from J, leaving 16 bases between them. Germline CDR1 is SGHDT and CDR2 is YYEEEE. The CDR3 loop reads CASSLYGGLFPEAFF. In nucleotides, the CDR3 is TGTGCCAGCAGCTTGTATGGGGGACTTTTTCCTGAAGCTTTCTTT.

This clonotype was seen ten or more times. This rearrangement joins TRBV13 to TRBJ2-3; possible D gene TRBD2, 6 bases. CDR3 length: 13 amino acids. The germline V and J ends were trimmed by 10 bases and 4 bases, with 15 bases remaining between them. CDR1 and CDR2 (germline): PRHDT, FYEKMQ (reference sequence). The CDR3 protein is CATGTGKADTQYF. CDR3 DNA sequence: TGTGCCACCGGGACTGGAAAAGCAGATACGCAGTATTTT.

With regard to this clonotype: A much larger clone differs by one base, so this may be a read error. The V call is TRBV29-1, the J call TRBJ1-1, with TRBD1 as a possible D gene (5 bases). CDR3 length equals 13 residues. Trimming removed 6 bases at V and 3 bases at J, with 14 bases between. Per germline, CDR1 SQVTM and CDR2 ANQGSEA. CDR3 nucleotide sequence: TGCAGCGTCATGGGGGGGTGGCACACTGAAGCTTTCTTT. Amino acids: CSVMGGWHTEAFF.

Comments on this clonotype: This sequence may be a read error, since a much larger clone differs from it by one base. The genes are TRBV20-1 and TRBJ1-6; TRBD1 might be the D (5 bases). CDR1 and CDR2 from the germline V gene are DFQATT and SNEGSKA (reference sequence). The CDR3 is 14 residues long. The CDR3 reads CSPRGVPENSPLHF. In DNA form, the CDR3 reads TGCAGTCCTAGAGGGGTGCCCGAAAATTCACCCCTCCACTTT.

This clonotype has at least ten counts. The chain has TRBV28 and TRBJ2-3, with 7 bases aligning to TRBD2. V trimming: 10 bases; J trimming: 2 bases; junction bases outside the gene matches: 15. Germline-derived CDR1 and CDR2 are MDHEN and SYDVKM. The CDR3 is made up of 16 amino acids. In DNA form, the CDR3 reads TGTGCCACCTCGCAGACAGAAGCGGGGCCCACAGATACGCAGTATTTT. Residues: CATSQTEAGPTDTQYF.

This clonotype was recorded at least ten times. The J gene is TRBJ2-1, the V gene TRBV7-8; no clear D gene. CDR1 is SGHVS and CDR2 is FQNEAQ in the germline V gene. The CDR3 runs 11 residues. V dropped 4 bases and J dropped 8 bases, with 6 bases sitting between them. CDR3 loop: CASSSSHEQFF. The CDR3 DNA is TGTGCCAGCAGCTCCTCGCATGAGCAGTTCTTC.

There are a few counts of this clonotype. The chain joins TRBV14 to TRBJ2-5, with 11 bases aligning to TRBD2. Per germline, CDR1 SGHDN and CDR2 FVKESK. J lost 5 bases, V lost 3 bases, and 17 bases had no gene match. This CDR3 contains 19 residues. DNA of the CDR3: TGTGCCAGCAGCCACCCCGGCCAGCTAGCGGGAGGTCCTGGGGAGACCCAGTACTTC. Its protein is CASSHPGQLAGGPGETQYF.

In this sample, this clonotype turned up many times. The genes are TRBV30 and TRBJ1-2; D call uncertain. V dropped 0 bases and J dropped 1 base, with 3 bases sitting between them. This CDR3 comprises 12 residues. Germline-derived CDR1 and CDR2 are GTSNPN and SVGIG (reference sequence). CDR3 in DNA: TGTGCCTGGAGTGTAGATAACTATGGCTACACCTTC. This gives the protein CAWSVDNYGYTF.